What follows is one T cell receptor beta chain and its context. This clonotype was seen ten or more times. It lacks a known antigen. No clone much larger than this one lies a single base away; base qualities are absent. V is reduced by 3 bases and J by 0 bases, leaving a spacing of 9 bases between them. The CDR3 covers 15 residues, taking in both the cysteine and the phenylalanine. Solely the CDR3 DNA is kept, with 45 bases framed from the first base. From a lookup of the germline V gene (reference sequence), CDR1 and CDR2 are GTSNPN and SVGIG. This specimen belongs to a study of spatial heterogeneity in lung cancer (dated by TCRdb to the late 2010s). Background for the entire study: Beta-chain transcripts were consistently detected in greater numbers than alpha-chain transcripts, which likely reflects a higher abundance of beta-chain transcripts. In the raw uncorrected reads, each unique combination of TCR and UMI appeared more than ten times on average. In non-small cell lung cancer, the study quantitatively compared TCR alpha and beta repertoires across several tumor regions, matched nontumor lung, and blood. TCR repertoire features were related to nonsynonymous mutation counts determined by whole-exome sequencing of tumor tissue. At surgery, both alpha and beta chains were TCR-sequenced in 200 to 250 tumor regions, approximately 64 matched nontumor lung samples and 56 PBMC samples. Broader findings and caveats from the paper: Confirming at a functional level the hypothesis that regional TCRs recognize regional mutations was considered to require additional single-cell paired TCR alpha and beta sequencing. Ubiquitous expanded tumor TCRs were detected in blood more often at tumor resection than at routine follow-up.

What the time point label conveys for this sample: sample taken at primary tumor resection. The donors were more than 65 patients from the lung TRACERx cohort who had early-stage, untreated non-small cell lung cancer. Whole RNA extracted from tumor and nontumor lung tissue, or from cryopreserved PBMC samples, was used for TCR sequencing without cell sorting. Patients were selected for TCR sequencing only if sufficient RNA was available from at least two tumor regions. Library preparation employed 5' RACE. Reads for this sample came from a NextSeq 500. In the TCR library protocol, a unique molecular identifier was attached to each TCR cDNA molecule so that PCR and sequencing errors could be corrected. The source study handled its data this way. Decombinator tools were used for TCR identification, UMI-based error correction and CDR3 extraction. Expanded TCRs were defined as those above a frequency of 2 per 1,000, corresponding to the top 1% of the tumor frequency distribution. Each repertoire was subsampled 100 times to 5,000 TCRs, after which Renyi diversity was computed with the R vegan package. CDR3 similarity networks were constructed using string-kernel similarity of amino acid triplets, with links drawn between CDR3s whose pairwise similarity was above 0.82. TCRdb reprocessed the public reads (quality trimming at Q25 with fastp, clone calling with MiXCR) and kept in-frame beta chains. One record per CDR3 amino acid sequence lists the most common genes and DNA. The V and J calls come from TCRdb's annotation, not from the publication. The sample has about 7,900 distinct CDR3 sequences on record, 4% to 5.5% of them singletons. Around 28% of the sample comes from the top ten.

The TCR originated in a male donor with early-stage non-small cell lung cancer. The sequence joins TRBV30 to TRBJ2-6; no confident D gene assignment can be made. The material sequenced was PBMCs, taken at surgery. The CDR3 here reads CAWRGQGSGANVLTF. At the DNA level, the sequence is TGTGCCTGGAGAGGGCAAGGCTCTGGGGCCAACGTCCTGACTTTC. The variable domain in full, with residues beyond the CDR3 obtained from the reference TRBV30 and TRBJ2-6 genes, is SQTIHQWPATLVQPVGSPLSLECTVEGTSNPNLYWYRQAAGRGLQLLFYSVGIGQISSEVPQNLSASRPQDRQFILSSKKLLLSDSGFYLCAWRGQGSGANVLTFGAGSRLTVL.